One sample yielded the 16 T cell receptor beta chains listed below, sequenced in a study of blood T cell repertoires in COVID-19. Clones were read by immunoSEQ multiplex PCR, and TCRdb kept only the in-frame ones, dropping some. The sample carries hundreds of thousands of clones, roughly 90% recorded once. Specimen: PBMCs or T cells enriched from blood (not recorded which). All receptors derive from a woman in her twenties or thirties who had been exposed to COVID-19.

The CDR3 nucleotides are TGTGCCAGCAGTTTTGAGGCCGGGAGCGAGCAGTACTTC. The encoded protein is CASSFEAGSEQYF. The J gene is TRBJ2-7, the V gene TRBV12-3 or TRBV12-4; the D gene is possibly TRBD2 (6 bases). Trimming shortened V by 3 bases and J by 6 bases, and 12 bases separated the two germline ends. This CDR3 has 13 residues.

The chain has TRBV30 and TRBJ2-1, with D tentatively TRBD2 (6 bases). Germline-derived CDR1 and CDR2 are GTSNPN and SVGIG (reference sequence). V was pared by 2 bases and J by 0 bases, with 14 bases between. The CDR3 runs 16 residues. This CDR3 is CAWSLFSGSSYNEQFF. As DNA, the CDR3 is TGTGCCTGGAGTCTCTTTAGCGGAAGCTCCTACAATGAGCAGTTCTTC.

The V call is TRBV28, the J call TRBJ1-1, with 11 bases identical to TRBD1. Looked up from germline, CDR1 is MDHEN and CDR2 is SYDVKM. J gave up 1 base and V 0 bases, and 16 bases lay outside the gene matches. CDR3 length equals 21 residues. The CDR3 region is CASSLWWGTGGSSETNTEAFF. In nucleotides, the CDR3 is TGTGCCAGCAGTTTATGGTGGGGGACAGGGGGTTCCTCAGAAACGAACACTGAAGCTTTCTTT.

This sequence joins TRBV7-2 and TRBJ2-3, with 7 bases identical to TRBD1. The V and J ends lost 5 bases and 4 bases, in that order; junction bases with no gene match: 15. Germline CDR1 and CDR2: SGHTA and FQGNSA. The CDR3 has 17 amino acids. This CDR3 reads CASSLRITGVFADTQYF. The CDR3 DNA sequence: TGTGCCAGCAGCCTCAGAATTACAGGGGTTTTCGCAGATACGCAGTATTTT.

The genes are TRBV5-1 and TRBJ2-3; D may be TRBD2 (6 bases). Trimming removed 0 bases at V and 1 base at J, with 9 bases between. The CDR3 runs to 15 residues. In germline, CDR1 is SGHRS, CDR2 YFSETQ. CDR3: CASSLVAVGTDTQYF. The CDR3 nucleotides are TGCGCCAGCAGCTTGGTAGCGGTGGGCACAGATACGCAGTATTTT.

V and J are TRBV5-4 and TRBJ2-3, with TRBD2 matching over 14 bases. With 2 bases clipped from V and 5 bases from J, the junction kept 1 base outside the gene matches. The CDR3 has 15 residues. Germline loops: CDR1 SGHNT, CDR2 YYREEE (reference sequence). CDR3 DNA: TGTGCCAGCAGCTTCGGACTAGCGGGGGGAGATACGCAGTATTTT. The encoded protein is CASSFGLAGGDTQYF.

The CDR3 bases are TGCGCCAGCAGCCAAGAGCCCCAGAACAGCTCTGGAAACACCATATATTTT. Amino acids: CASSQEPQNSSGNTIYF. The genes are TRBV4-1 and TRBJ1-3; D not certain. Germline CDR1 is MGHRA and CDR2 is YSYEKL. The CDR3 is made up of 17 amino acids. With 0 bases removed from V and 0 bases from J, the gap between germline ends came to 12 bases.

This chain links TRBV19 with TRBJ1-6, with D unclear. The CDR3 length is 13 residues. CDR1 is LNHDA and CDR2 is SQIVND in the germline V gene (reference sequence). The V gene lost 6 bases and the J gene lost 10 bases, with 13 bases spanning the gap. For the CDR3, the DNA is TGTGCCAGTAGCGGCAGCGCTAGGTCACCCCTCCACTTT. Its translation: CASSGSARSPLHF.

The V and J genes are TRBV11-2 and TRBJ2-5; 7 bases fit TRBD2. The germline V gene encodes CDR1 SGHAT and CDR2 FQNNGV. The CDR3 is 15 residues long. Trimming took 1 base from V and 2 from J; bases not matched to a gene: 4. The CDR3 loop is CASSLVTSVQETQYF. The CDR3, as DNA: TGTGCCAGCAGCTTAGTTACTAGCGTACAAGAGACCCAGTACTTC.

The rearrangement links TRBV5-1 to TRBJ2-3; 7 bases line up with TRBD2. Germline V gene lookup returns CDR1 SGHRS and CDR2 YFSETQ. The CDR3 runs to 13 residues. Trimming at V came to 4 bases and at J to 6 bases, leaving 5 bases not matched to a gene. The CDR3 DNA reads TGCGCCAGCAGCGGGCGGGGGAGGGATACGCAGTATTTT. It is translated as CASSGRGRDTQYF.

This clone was detected only once. The CDR3 here is CASSPGQGFGNEQFF. CDR3 nucleotides: TGCGCCAGCAGTCCGGGACAGGGATTTGGAAATGAGCAGTTCTTC. The gene calls are TRBV10-1 and TRBJ2-1, with 9 bases fitting TRBD1. Germline CDR1 is WNHNN and CDR2 is SYGVQD (reference sequence). Losses at the gene ends were 5 bases for V and 7 bases for J; bases not matched to a gene: 9. The CDR3 has 15 residues.

The rearrangement joins TRBV18 to TRBJ1-2; tentative D call: TRBD1 (6 bases). V was cut by 0 bases and J by 0 bases, with 11 bases left in between. CDR3 length: 16 amino acids. The germline gives CDR1 KGHSH, CDR2 LQKENI. CDR3 residues: CASSPPGAATNYGYTF. In DNA, the CDR3 is TGTGCCAGCTCACCACCGGGGGCAGCAACTAACTATGGCTACACCTTC.

The rearrangement links TRBV6-5 to TRBJ1-4, with D hard to call. V was clipped by 0 bases and J by 5 bases, with 13 bases between them. The CDR3 has 16 residues. Germline CDR1 and CDR2: MNHEY and SVGAGI. CDR3 sequence: CASSYSVLGRNEKLFF. The DNA of the CDR3 is TGTGCCAGCAGTTACTCGGTTCTGGGCAGGAATGAAAAACTGTTTTTT.

The chain has TRBV6-5 and TRBJ2-1, with TRBD2 identical over 8 bases. The CDR3 spans 16 residues. Losses at the gene ends were 4 bases for V and 8 bases for J; bases not matched to a gene: 13. Germline CDR1 reads MNHEY; CDR2 reads SVGAGI. The CDR3 bases are TGTGCCAGCAGTTGGATGGCGGGGGGCCCCGTGGATGAGCAGTTCTTC. Translated: CASSWMAGGPVDEQFF.

The gene calls are TRBV29-1 and TRBJ1-5; possible D gene TRBD1, 6 bases. Germline V CDR1 and CDR2: SQVTM, ANQGSEA. Trimming took 3 bases from V and 6 from J, leaving 15 bases between them. The CDR3 sequence is 14 residues long. The CDR3 protein is CSVEGGGAGQPQHF. The CDR3 bases are TGCAGCGTTGAGGGTGGGGGCGCGGGTCAGCCCCAGCATTTT. The variable domain in full, with the rest retrieved from reference TRBV29-1 and TRBJ1-5, is SAVISQKPSRDICQRGTSLTIQCQVDSQVTMMFWYRQQPGQSLTLIATANQGSEATYESGFVIDKFPISRPNLTFSTLTVSNMSPEDSSIYLCSVEGGGAGQPQHFGDGTRLSIL.

The chain carries TRBV5-1 and TRBJ2-2; D is uncertain. Trimming shortened V by 5 bases and J by 3 bases, and 11 bases separated the two germline ends. The CDR3 is made up of 14 amino acids. From germline, CDR1 is SGHRS and CDR2 YFSETQ. CDR3 coding DNA: TGCGCCAGCAGGGTACCGGCGGACACCGGGGAGCTGTTTTTT. The encoded protein is CASRVPADTGELFF.